This note documents a single TCR beta chain sequence. The data stem from a study of control samples from healthy donors and cancer patients. Assay used: immunoSEQ multiplex PCR; TCRdb lists only in-frame clones, some missing. The data hold roughly 68,000 clones, with 75% to 85% observed a single time. The sequence was obtained from a man aged 55 to 70 in good health. The sequencing sample was made of blood.

The CDR3 bases are TGTGCCTGGAGTGGAACAGCCCCATGGACCGATACGCAGTATTTT. It encodes CAWSGTAPWTDTQYF. The chain joins TRBV30 to TRBJ2-3; no definite D call. CDR1 and CDR2 (germline): GTSNPN, SVGIG (reference sequence). The V and J ends lost 1 base and 6 bases respectively, with 17 bases between them. The CDR3 length is 15 residues.